A single sample is the source of the 27 T cell receptor beta chains below, sequenced in a study of neurological immune-mediated disorders. TCRdb fed the 5' RACE reads into MiXCR, producing one record per CDR3 protein. The sample has 120,000 or so distinct CDR3 sequences, 3% to 3.5% seen once. Sequencing was performed on PBMCs. The receptors come from a woman in her twenties or thirties with multiple sclerosis.

In this sample, this clonotype turned up many times. The gene calls are TRBV2 and TRBJ2-4, with no clear D. Looked up from germline, CDR1 is SNHLY and CDR2 is FYNNEI. This CDR3 has 11 amino acids. V lost 3 bases, J lost 7 bases, and 4 bases lay in between. The CDR3 DNA reads as TGTGCCAGCAGTGATTCCAACATTCAGTACTTC. Its translation: CASSDSNIQYF.

This clonotype was observed a few times. The junction does not match germline at one end; this may be a read error. This rearrangement joins TRBV5-6 to TRBJ2-1, with D uncertain. Germline values: CDR1 SGHDT, CDR2 YYEEEE. The length of the CDR3 is 12 residues. Here the CDR3 reads CDSSWTDNEQFF. The CDR3 DNA sequence: TGTGACAGCAGCTGGACCGACAATGAGCAGTTCTTC.

This clonotype was counted ten times or more. This chain uses TRBV7-2 with TRBJ2-1; TRBD2 agrees at 8 bases. V shed 0 bases and J 4 bases; nucleotides not matched to a gene: 2. Germline values: CDR1 SGHTA, CDR2 FQGNSA. The CDR3 has 15 residues. The CDR3 bases are TGTGCCAGCAGCTTAGCTCCTAGCGGGTACAATGAGCAGTTCTTC. Its translation: CASSLAPSGYNEQFF.

This clonotype was counted at least ten times. This chain uses TRBV11-3 with TRBJ1-1, with D possibly TRBD1 on 6 matching bases. V was trimmed by 4 bases and J by 1 base, leaving 13 bases between them. This CDR3 is built from 15 residues. The germline gives CDR1 SGHNT, CDR2 YENEEA. Here the CDR3 reads CASSSPMTGNTEAFF. The CDR3 region has the DNA TGTGCCAGCAGCTCCCCGATGACAGGGAACACTGAAGCTTTCTTT.

This chain connects TRBV5-1 to TRBJ2-5; 14 bases map to TRBD2. From germline, CDR1 is SGHRS and CDR2 YFSETQ. V dropped 4 bases and J dropped 4; count of bases not matched to a gene: 6. The CDR3 length is 16 residues. CDR3 sequence (DNA): TGCGCCAGCAGCGTGGGACTAGCGGGGGCAAGAGAGACCCAGTACTTC. It translates to CASSVGLAGARETQYF.

This clonotype was detected ten times or more. The chain is built from TRBV20-1 and TRBJ2-2; the D call may be TRBD1 or TRBD2 (5 bases each). CDR1 DFQATT and CDR2 SNEGSKA come from the germline V gene (reference sequence). This CDR3 comprises 13 residues. V was trimmed by 4 bases and J by 0 bases, leaving 6 bases between them. The DNA of the CDR3 is TGCAGTGCTACGGGGCCGAACACCGGGGAGCTGTTTTTT. Protein sequence: CSATGPNTGELFF.

In this sample, this clonotype turned up many times. The rearrangement uses TRBV20-1 and TRBJ2-7; D may be TRBD2 (6 bases). This CDR3 has 16 residues. V lost 3 bases, J lost 4 bases, and 22 bases lay in between. Germline values: CDR1 DFQATT, CDR2 SNEGSKA (reference sequence). The CDR3 DNA follows: TGCAGTGCTAGGGATGAAGCGGGCCAGCCAATTTACGAGCAGTACTTC. This sequence encodes CSARDEAGQPIYEQYF.

This clonotype was seen repeatedly, ten times or more. The V call is TRBV7-9, the J call TRBJ2-2; D uncertain. This CDR3 is 15 amino acids long. From germline, CDR1 is SEHNR and CDR2 FQNEAQ (reference sequence). V dropped 4 bases and J dropped 1 base, with 10 bases sitting between them. The CDR3 coding sequence is TGTGCCAGCAGCTCACCCTCCAAGAACACCGGGGAGCTGTTTTTT. The encoded protein is CASSSPSKNTGELFF.

This clonotype was observed at least ten times. The V gene is TRBV27, the J gene TRBJ1-2; 11 nucleotides align to TRBD1. J gave up 6 bases and V 4 bases, and 13 bases lay outside the gene matches. The CDR3 has 17 residues. Germline CDR1 reads MNHEY; CDR2 reads SMNVEV (reference sequence). The CDR3 loop is CASSSIGTGGFGNGYTF. Here the CDR3 DNA reads TGTGCCAGCAGTTCGATCGGGACAGGGGGTTTTGGAAATGGCTACACCTTC.

This clonotype was seen at least ten times. The chain combines TRBV6-1 with TRBJ1-6; D is uncertain. With 3 bases removed from V and 7 bases from J, the gap between germline ends came to 16 bases. This CDR3 spans 16 amino acids. The germline V gene encodes CDR1 MNHNS and CDR2 SASEGT. CDR3 DNA: TGTGCCAGCAGTGAGAAAGTCAGCGCCTTCAATTCACCCCTCCACTTT. It codes for CASSEKVSAFNSPLHF.

This clonotype came up many times. This chain connects TRBV27 to TRBJ2-1; TRBD1 aligns across 7 bases. There are 14 residues in the CDR3. The junction had 6 bases not matched to a gene; V was cut back by 2 bases and J by 8 bases. In germline, CDR1 is MNHEY, CDR2 SMNVEV (reference sequence). CDR3 in DNA: TGTGCCAGCAGTTTAGTACAGGGGAACCATGAGCAGTTCTTC. Its protein product is CASSLVQGNHEQFF.

This clonotype was seen many times. This chain joins TRBV20-1 and TRBJ1-1; a possible D gene is TRBD1 (6 bases). The V end lost 5 bases, the J end lost 11 bases, and 15 bases lay between the germline ends. There are 11 residues in the CDR3. The germline gives CDR1 DFQATT, CDR2 SNEGSKA (reference sequence). This CDR3 reads CSAQRQVTAFF. CDR3 sequence (DNA): TGCAGTGCTCAAAGACAGGTTACGGCTTTCTTT.

This clonotype has at least ten counts. The V gene is TRBV20-1, the J gene TRBJ1-2, with a possible D match to TRBD1 (5 bases). Germline-derived CDR1 and CDR2 are DFQATT and SNEGSKA (reference sequence). The ends were cut back, 4 bases at V and 7 bases at J, with 16 bases in the middle. This CDR3 has 13 amino acids. DNA for the CDR3: TGCAGTGCTATGGGCCGGGGGGTTAGTGGCTACACCTTC. Amino acid sequence: CSAMGRGVSGYTF.

This clonotype has a count of ten or more. The chain recombines TRBV20-1 with TRBJ2-4; 10 positions agree with TRBD2. The CDR3 runs 15 residues. V dropped 6 bases and J dropped 4; count of bases not matched to a gene: 9. CDR1 DFQATT and CDR2 SNEGSKA come from the germline V gene (reference sequence). Here the CDR3 reads CSAIGLAATKNIQYF. DNA of the CDR3: TGCAGTGCCATTGGACTAGCGGCTACAAAAAACATTCAGTACTTC.

Ten or more counts support this clonotype. This CDR3 is CASSPDRGRTFF. The CDR3 DNA reads as TGCGCCAGCAGCCCTGACAGGGGGAGGACTTTCTTT. The rearrangement links TRBV5-1 to TRBJ1-1; 9 bases are a match to TRBD1. The V and J ends lost 4 bases and 12 bases, in that order; junction bases with no gene match: 7. Germline V gene lookup returns CDR1 SGHRS and CDR2 YFSETQ. The CDR3 has 12 residues.

This clonotype was seen more than once but under ten times. A much larger clonotype is one base distant, so this may be a read error. The chain combines TRBV12-3 or TRBV12-4 with TRBJ2-7; D possibly uses TRBD1 or TRBD2 (6 bases each). CDR3 length: 13 amino acids. The ends were cut back, 6 bases at V and 3 bases at J, with 12 bases in the middle. For the CDR3, the DNA is TGTGCCAGCAGCGGGGGCGTGGGCTACGAGCAGTACGTC. This sequence encodes CASSGGVGYEQYV.

This clonotype was seen at least ten times. The rearrangement links TRBV20-1 to TRBJ1-2; a possible D gene is TRBD1 (5 bases). This CDR3 is 13 amino acids long. The V end lost 6 bases, the J end lost 6 bases, and 17 bases lay between the germline ends. Per germline, CDR1 DFQATT and CDR2 SNEGSKA (reference sequence). The CDR3 reads CSANRDGPDGYTF. The CDR3 nucleotides are TGCAGTGCGAACCGGGACGGCCCCGATGGCTACACCTTC.

This clonotype was seen many times. The chain recombines TRBV4-2 with TRBJ2-1; TRBD2 might be the D (5 bases). Germline V gene data show CDR1 as LGHNA and CDR2 as YNFKEQ. This CDR3 is built from 16 residues. V was shortened by 0 bases and J by 2 bases, with 11 bases between the two germline ends. The CDR3 reads CASSQEWTYTYNEQFF. The CDR3 region has the DNA TGTGCCAGCAGCCAAGAGTGGACTTATACCTACAATGAGCAGTTCTTC.

In its sample, this clonotype was seen many times. This rearrangement joins TRBV7-2 to TRBJ2-5, with 7 nucleotides matching TRBD2. Germline assignment: CDR1 SGHTA and CDR2 FQGNSA. The ends lost 0 bases at V and 4 bases at J; junction bases unmatched: 8. CDR3 size: 16 residues. The CDR3 protein is CASSLATSIEGETQYF. The CDR3 nucleotides are TGTGCCAGCAGCTTAGCGACTAGCATCGAGGGAGAGACCCAGTACTTC.

There are many counts of this clonotype. This chain links TRBV20-1 with TRBJ1-2; D remains ambiguous. CDR1 DFQATT and CDR2 SNEGSKA come from the germline V gene (reference sequence). V was pared by 5 bases and J by 0 bases, with 16 bases between. CDR3 length: 15 amino acids. The CDR3 protein is CSAGSPGYANYGYTF. As DNA, the CDR3 is TGCAGTGCTGGGAGCCCAGGATACGCTAACTATGGCTACACCTTC.

This clonotype appeared many times. This rearrangement joins TRBV5-6 to TRBJ2-1, with 7 bases lining up with TRBD2. CDR1 and CDR2 from the germline V gene are SGHDT and YYEEEE. The V and J ends lost 5 bases and 2 bases, in that order; junction bases with no gene match: 13. The CDR3 totals 17 residues. The CDR3 reads CASRLGLAAGTYNEQFF. The CDR3 region has the DNA TGTGCCAGCAGACTTGGTCTAGCGGCGGGAACCTACAATGAGCAGTTCTTC.

This clonotype was seen at least ten times. The V call is TRBV4-1, the J call TRBJ2-3; D gene ambiguous. The CDR3 spans 14 residues. Germline V gene sequence: CDR1 MGHRA, CDR2 YSYEKL. Deletions cut 5 bases from V and 6 bases from J, with 15 bases between. The CDR3 region has the DNA TGCGCCAGCAGCTCCCGGACCCGCAGGGATACGCAGTATTTT. Its translation is CASSSRTRRDTQYF.

This clonotype was recorded many times. The rearrangement links TRBV29-1 to TRBJ1-1, with D maybe TRBD1 (5 bases). CDR1 is SQVTM and CDR2 is ANQGSEA in the germline V gene. With 4 bases removed from V and 1 base from J, the gap between germline ends came to 10 bases. The CDR3 has 13 residues. CDR3 loop: CSVVYRPNTEAFF. CDR3 nucleotides: TGCAGCGTTGTCTACAGGCCGAACACTGAAGCTTTCTTT.

There are many counts of this clonotype. The chain recombines TRBV25-1 with TRBJ1-6, with 7 nucleotides matching TRBD1. CDR3 length: 15 amino acids. Germline lookup yields CDR1 MGHDK and CDR2 SYGVNS. V shed 4 bases, J shed 10 bases, and the junction held 10 bases outside the gene matches. The CDR3 here is CASSGVTGASSPLHF. The CDR3 DNA reads TGTGCCAGCAGTGGTGTAACAGGGGCGAGCTCACCCCTCCACTTT.

This clonotype showed up many times. The rearrangement uses TRBV10-3 and TRBJ1-2; 11 positions match TRBD1. Germline lookup yields CDR1 ENHRY and CDR2 SYGVKD. This CDR3 contains 16 residues. The V gene end was trimmed by 10 bases and the J gene end by 8 bases; junction bases not matched to a gene: 18. CDR3 nucleotide sequence: TGTGCCACCAGCGACCCTCCGGGACAGGGGGTAGAGGGCTACACCTTC. Translation gives CATSDPPGQGVEGYTF.

This clonotype occurred many times. V and J are TRBV9 and TRBJ2-3; 8 bases are shared with TRBD2. CDR1 and CDR2 (germline): SGDLS, YYNGEE. Trimming removed 5 bases from V and 9 bases from J; junction bases left unmatched: 14. The CDR3 is made up of 15 amino acids. The CDR3 DNA is TGTGCCAGCAGTGTTCTGGCGGGAGGCTCTCGGACGCAGTATTTT. The encoded protein is CASSVLAGGSRTQYF. Together with reference TRBV9 and TRBJ2-3, the CDR3 gives the full variable domain: DSGVTQTPKHLITATGQRVTLRCSPRSGDLSVYWYQQSLDQGLQFLIQYYNGEERAKGNILERFSAQQFPDLHSELNLSSLELGDSALYFCASSVLAGGSRTQYFGPGTRLTVL.

This clonotype was detected ten times or more. The V and J genes are TRBV2 and TRBJ2-1; D is perhaps TRBD2 (5 bases). The CDR3 is 15 amino acids. V was pared by 2 bases and J by 4 bases, with 12 bases between. Germline V gives CDR1 SNHLY, CDR2 FYNNEI. CDR3 protein: CASSEKRAEYNEQFF. DNA for the CDR3: TGTGCCAGCAGTGAAAAGAGGGCGGAATACAATGAGCAGTTCTTC.